Listed here are 31 T cell receptor beta chains from one sample, sequenced in a study of T cells after yellow fever vaccination. TCRdb reprocessed the 5' RACE reads with MiXCR, giving one entry per CDR3 protein. The repertoire has roughly 240,000 distinct CDR3 sequences, approximately 6.3% of them found once; the top ten carry 0.8% to 1.2%. The sample in question was CD4+ T cells sorted from PBMCs, obtained on the day of the yellow fever booster vaccination. These receptor sequences come from a man aged 25-40 years who received the YFV17D yellow fever vaccine.

This clonotype was seen a handful of times. The rearrangement uses TRBV5-4 and TRBJ2-7; tentative D call: TRBD1 (6 bases). This CDR3 comprises 13 residues. V was shortened by 4 bases and J by 6 bases, with 14 bases between the two germline ends. The germline V gene encodes CDR1 SGHNT and CDR2 YYREEE (reference sequence). The CDR3 reads CASSVQGSGEQYF. CDR3 sequence (DNA): TGTGCCAGCAGCGTACAGGGCTCGGGCGAGCAGTACTTC.

The V and J genes are TRBV30 and TRBJ1-3; D is unclear. Germline V gene sequence: CDR1 GTSNPN, CDR2 SVGIG (reference sequence). The CDR3 extends over 15 amino acids. The V end was cut by 1 base, the J end by 0 bases, with 10 bases between. The CDR3 DNA reads as TGTGCCTGGAGTGGCGGGTTGACCTCTGGAAACACCATATATTTT. Its protein is CAWSGGLTSGNTIYF.

This clonotype occurred a few times. The V gene is TRBV15, the J gene TRBJ1-1; D unresolved. V lost 3 bases to trimming and J lost 6 bases, with 8 bases between them. Germline values: CDR1 LNHNV, CDR2 YYDKDF (reference sequence). The CDR3 extends over 12 amino acids. This chain's CDR3 is CATSSMVAEAFF. CDR3 DNA: TGTGCCACCAGCAGTATGGTGGCTGAAGCTTTCTTT.

The chain links TRBV5-1 to TRBJ2-4; TRBD1 agrees at 11 bases. Germline V gene lookup returns CDR1 SGHRS and CDR2 YFSETQ. With 0 bases clipped from V and 0 bases from J, the junction kept 5 bases outside the gene matches. The CDR3 is 18 amino acids. This chain's CDR3 is CASSLEGTGGLAKNIQYF. In DNA form, the CDR3 reads TGCGCCAGCAGCTTGGAGGGGACAGGGGGACTAGCCAAAAACATTCAGTACTTC.

The rearrangement joins TRBV14 to TRBJ2-1; D may be TRBD2 (5 bases). CDR3 length: 14 amino acids. V was cut by 1 base and J by 9 bases, with 13 bases left in between. Germline V gene lookup returns CDR1 SGHDN and CDR2 FVKESK. DNA for the CDR3: TGTGCCAGCAGCCAAGGCTCGGGGTGGGGTGAGCAGTTCTTC. Its protein product is CASSQGSGWGEQFF.

Ten or more counts support this clonotype. J is TRBJ2-3 and V is TRBV20-1; TRBD2 matches at 7 bases. The CDR3 length is 14 residues. V shed 3 bases and J 5 bases; nucleotides not matched to a gene: 8. Germline V gene sequence: CDR1 DFQATT, CDR2 SNEGSKA (reference sequence). CDR3 protein: CSARGGRAGDTQYF. CDR3 coding DNA: TGCAGTGCTAGGGGGGGGAGGGCCGGAGATACGCAGTATTTT.

This clonotype was observed many times. The chain combines TRBV12-3 or TRBV12-4 with TRBJ2-7; D might be TRBD2 (5 bases). The CDR3 runs to 15 residues. V shed 6 bases and J shed 4 bases, with 19 bases lying between them. CDR3 sequence reads: CASSPGLSLRYEQYF. Here the CDR3 DNA reads TGTGCCAGCAGCCCCGGACTGTCCCTCCGTTACGAGCAGTACTTC.

There are many counts of this clonotype. The V call is TRBV12-5, the J call TRBJ2-7, with D hard to call. Looked up from germline, CDR1 is LGHNT and CDR2 is FRNRAP. Trimming took 1 base from V and 3 from J, leaving 7 bases between them. This CDR3 has 13 residues. DNA of the CDR3: TGTGCTAGTGGTTTGGCGGGTAGCTACGAGCAGTACTTC. This codes for CASGLAGSYEQYF.

There are a few counts of this clonotype. J is TRBJ2-2 and V is TRBV4-3; 7 bases agree with TRBD2. Looked up from germline, CDR1 is LGHNA and CDR2 is YSLEER. This CDR3 is 17 amino acids long. The V gene end was trimmed by 1 base and the J gene end by 1 base; junction bases not matched to a gene: 6. DNA for the CDR3: TGCGCCAGCAGCCAAGCCCCTAGCGGACGGAACACCGGGGAGCTGTTTTTT. It yields the protein CASSQAPSGRNTGELFF.

The chain has TRBV4-3 and TRBJ1-6, with 7 bases lining up with TRBD1. CDR1 LGHNA and CDR2 YSLEER come from the germline V gene. The CDR3 has 18 residues. Germline trimming cut 0 bases from V and 4 bases from J; bases unmatched to any gene: 9. The CDR3 is CASSQDGRQGFYNSPLHF. In DNA form, the CDR3 reads TGCGCCAGCAGCCAAGATGGGCGACAGGGCTTTTATAATTCACCCCTCCACTTT.

The V gene is TRBV29-1, the J gene TRBJ2-2; D possibly corresponds to TRBD2 (5 bases). The CDR3 runs 13 residues. The V and J ends lost 7 bases and 0 bases respectively, with 9 bases between them. Germline V gene sequence: CDR1 SQVTM, CDR2 ANQGSEA. The CDR3 DNA reads as TGCAGCGCCGGGATACCGAACACCGGGGAGCTGTTTTTT. Translating gives CSAGIPNTGELFF.

There are many counts of this clonotype. CDR3 sequence reads: CASSSYQIGNQPQHF. CDR3 DNA sequence: TGTGCCAGCAGCTCTTATCAAATTGGCAATCAGCCCCAGCATTTT. The chain has TRBV5-6 and TRBJ1-5, with D uncertain. CDR3 length equals 15 residues. The germline V and J ends were trimmed by 3 bases and 2 bases, with 12 bases remaining between them. Looked up from germline, CDR1 is SGHDT and CDR2 is YYEEEE.

The chain uses TRBV20-1 and TRBJ1-3; D uncertain. The CDR3 runs to 14 residues. Trimming removed 6 bases at V and 0 bases at J, with 12 bases between. Germline V gene data show CDR1 as DFQATT and CDR2 as SNEGSKA (reference sequence). The CDR3 DNA is TGCAGTGCCCCCTACTCCTCCTCTGGAAACACCATATATTTT. This sequence encodes CSAPYSSSGNTIYF.

With respect to this clonotype: A much bigger clone sits one base away, suggesting this may be a read error. The chain couples TRBV10-3 to TRBJ2-5; perhaps D is TRBD1 or TRBD2 (5 bases each). Trimming stripped 5 bases from V and 5 bases from J, with 15 bases between. The CDR3 runs 14 residues. Per germline, CDR1 ENHRY and CDR2 SYGVKD. The CDR3: CAISSWDAKETQYF. DNA of the CDR3: TGTGCCATCAGTAGCTGGGACGCAAAGGAGACCCAGTACTTC.

The sample holds a few counts of this clonotype. The V call is TRBV24-1, the J call TRBJ2-1; possibly TRBD1 or TRBD2 for D (7 bases each). This CDR3 comprises 14 residues. Trimming left V 5 bases short and J 5 bases short, with 12 bases between. The germline V gene has CDR1 KGHDR and CDR2 SFDVKD. CDR3: CATSVAGGDNEQFF. The CDR3 nucleotides read TGTGCCACCAGTGTGGCAGGGGGGGACAATGAGCAGTTCTTC.

This chain links TRBV13 with TRBJ1-5; 8 bases fit TRBD1. Germline values: CDR1 PRHDT, CDR2 FYEKMQ (reference sequence). The CDR3 length is 18 residues. The V segment lost 4 bases and the J segment 0 bases; nucleotides outside the gene matches: 11. CDR3 region: CASSSRTGSAGSNQPQHF. In nucleotides, the CDR3 is TGTGCCAGCAGCTCCAGGACAGGGAGTGCGGGTAGCAATCAGCCCCAGCATTTT.

Worth noting for this clonotype: A read error is possible here, since a much larger clone lies one base away. The chain combines TRBV20-1 with TRBJ2-5; 9 nucleotides align to TRBD1. The CDR3 sequence is 13 residues long. The junction had 5 bases not matched to a gene; V was cut back by 4 bases and J by 5 bases. Germline CDR1 DFQATT, CDR2 SNEGSKA (reference sequence). The CDR3 loop is CSAMGQGPETQYF. The CDR3 coding sequence is TGCAGTGCTATGGGACAGGGTCCGGAGACCCAGTACTTC.

The V and J genes are TRBV14 and TRBJ1-1; D not certain. This CDR3 contains 15 residues. The germline V and J ends were trimmed by 1 base and 1 base, with 10 bases remaining between them. Germline V gene data show CDR1 as SGHDN and CDR2 as FVKESK. CDR3 region: CASSQGPHRNTEAFF. CDR3 sequence (DNA): TGTGCCAGCAGCCAAGGACCTCACAGGAACACTGAAGCTTTCTTT.

As DNA, the CDR3 is TGCAGTGCTAGAGGGACAGCTAGCACAGATACGCAGTATTTT. Translating it yields CSARGTASTDTQYF. The J gene is TRBJ2-3, the V gene TRBV20-1; D may be TRBD1 (6 bases). This CDR3 has 14 amino acids. With 1 base removed from V and 0 bases from J, the gap between germline ends came to 8 bases. Looked up from germline, CDR1 is DFQATT and CDR2 is SNEGSKA (reference sequence).

The V call is TRBV4-3, the J call TRBJ2-5, with D unclear. The CDR3 spans 14 residues. Germline assignment: CDR1 LGHNA and CDR2 YSLEER. V was clipped by 4 bases and J by 8 bases, with 17 bases between them. In DNA form, the CDR3 reads TGCGCCAGCAGCCCCGATGCCGACAAGAGAACCCAGTACTTC. This encodes CASSPDADKRTQYF.

The chain employs TRBV20-1 and TRBJ2-6, with 11 positions matching TRBD1. V lost 3 bases to trimming and J lost 4 bases; unmatched junction nucleotides: 5. The CDR3 totals 16 residues. Germline V gene sequence: CDR1 DFQATT, CDR2 SNEGSKA (reference sequence). In nucleotides, the CDR3 is TGCAGTGCTAGGCCGGGACAGGGGGTCGGGGCCAACGTCCTGACTTTC. It translates to CSARPGQGVGANVLTF.

The chain couples TRBV11-2 to TRBJ2-2; no definite D call. The V gene's germline CDR1 is SGHAT and CDR2 FQNNGV. The CDR3 is 13 residues long. Trimming stripped 5 bases from V and 4 bases from J, with 8 bases between. CDR3 bases: TGTGCCAGCAGCCTACAATCCACCGGGGAGCTGTTTTTT. The encoded protein is CASSLQSTGELFF.

This clonotype was seen more than once but under ten times. The J gene is TRBJ2-7, the V gene TRBV7-2; D possibly corresponds to TRBD1 (6 bases). The CDR3 loop spans 15 amino acids. Per germline, CDR1 SGHTA and CDR2 FQGNSA. V was cut by 4 bases and J by 7 bases, with 20 bases left in between. The CDR3 coding sequence is TGTGCCAGCAGCTCCCAGGGGACGGGACCTGGAGAGCAGTACTTC. This codes for CASSSQGTGPGEQYF. The full variable domain, rest sourced from reference TRBV7-2 and TRBJ2-7, is GAGVSQSPSNKVTEKGKDVELRCDPISGHTALYWYRQSLGQGLEFLIYFQGNSAPDKSGLPSDRFSAERTGGSVSTLTIQRTQQEDSAVYLCASSSQGTGPGEQYFGPGTRLTVT.

This chain links TRBV4-3 with TRBJ1-2; 8 bases fit TRBD1. CDR1 LGHNA and CDR2 YSLEER come from the germline V gene. Trimming cost V 0 bases and J 7 bases; bases outside gene matches: 10. This CDR3 comprises 16 residues. The DNA of the CDR3 is TGCGCCAGCAGCCAAGATTTCGGGCAGGGGGCGAGTGGCTACACCTTC. As protein: CASSQDFGQGASGYTF.

This clonotype was seen at least ten times. The chain combines TRBV2 with TRBJ2-5; TRBD1 is a possible D gene (6 bases). The germline V gene has CDR1 SNHLY and CDR2 FYNNEI. With 2 bases removed from V and 0 bases from J, the gap between germline ends came to 10 bases. The CDR3 is made up of 15 amino acids. The CDR3 is CASSENRAYQETQYF. CDR3 nucleotides: TGTGCCAGCAGTGAAAACAGGGCGTACCAAGAGACCCAGTACTTC. Full variable domain (rest looked up from reference TRBV2 and TRBJ2-5): EPEVTQTPSHQVTQMGQEVILRCVPISNHLYFYWYRQILGQKVEFLVSFYNNEISEKSEIFDDQFSVERPDGSNFTLKIRSTKLEDSAMYFCASSENRAYQETQYFGPGTRLLVL.

The chain couples TRBV7-9 to TRBJ2-1, with 9 bases identical to TRBD2. CDR1 and CDR2 (germline): SEHNR, FQNEAQ (reference sequence). CDR3 length: 16 residues. V was clipped by 5 bases and J by 3 bases; unmatched bases: 8. The CDR3 DNA reads TGTGCCAGCAGCACTCTAGCGGGGACCTACTACAATGAGCAGTTCTTC. Translated, it gives CASSTLAGTYYNEQFF.

The sample holds a few counts of this clonotype. The chain is built from TRBV18 and TRBJ2-5; 12 bases fit TRBD2. Looked up from germline, CDR1 is KGHSH and CDR2 is LQKENI. The CDR3 loop spans 15 amino acids. The junction had 7 bases not matched to a gene; V was cut back by 6 bases and J by 5 bases. The CDR3 DNA sequence: TGTGCCAGCTCCCTGACTAGCGGGAGTGGTGAGACCCAGTACTTC. This gives the protein CASSLTSGSGETQYF.

This clonotype was detected ten times or more. The chain has TRBV5-6 and TRBJ2-5; D not resolved. Germline CDR1 SGHDT, CDR2 YYEEEE. V was shortened by 3 bases and J by 1 base, with 10 bases between the two germline ends. This CDR3 spans 14 amino acids. CDR3 in amino acids: CASSWPHSQETQYF. As DNA, the CDR3 is TGTGCCAGCAGCTGGCCACATTCCCAAGAGACCCAGTACTTC.

The rearrangement uses TRBV28 and TRBJ1-4; TRBD1 matches at 7 bases. This CDR3 is 15 amino acids long. Germline values: CDR1 MDHEN, CDR2 SYDVKM. J gave up 7 bases and V 5 bases, and 10 bases lay outside the gene matches. This CDR3 is CASSKSAGGSEKLFF. The CDR3 DNA reads TGTGCCAGCAGTAAGTCCGCAGGGGGAAGTGAAAAACTGTTTTTT.

This clonotype showed up many times. The chain uses TRBV20-1 and TRBJ1-4; D not certain. Trimming removed 0 bases from V and 3 bases from J, with 5 bases in between. Looked up from germline, CDR1 is DFQATT and CDR2 is SNEGSKA (reference sequence). CDR3 length: 13 residues. CDR3 protein: CSARDQPNEKLFF. Written as DNA, the CDR3 is TGCAGTGCTAGAGATCAACCTAATGAAAAACTGTTTTTT.

The chain has TRBV7-2 and TRBJ2-7; D not resolved. CDR3 size: 15 residues. CDR1 is SGHTA and CDR2 is FQGNSA in the germline V gene. The ends were cut back, 4 bases at V and 7 bases at J, with 20 bases in the middle. CDR3 nucleotides: TGTGCCAGCAGCTCCTCCGGCCGTACCTCATGGGAGCAGTACTTC. As protein: CASSSSGRTSWEQYF. Supplemented by reference TRBV7-2 and TRBJ2-7, the full variable domain reads GAGVSQSPSNKVTEKGKDVELRCDPISGHTALYWYRQSLGQGLEFLIYFQGNSAPDKSGLPSDRFSAERTGGSVSTLTIQRTQQEDSAVYLCASSSSGRTSWEQYFGPGTRLTVT.